Sequencing of this T cell receptor (beta chain) was carried out in a study of T cell clonality in common variable immunodeficiency. Findings and caveats of the study: Common variable immunodeficiency TCR beta sequences reportedly had fewer deletions and N-nucleotide insertions. CVID subjects shared fewer TCRbeta clones than healthy controls did.

Heparinized whole blood, about 5 to 9 ml, came from each donor. Notes on this clone: Its antigen is currently unknown. The read ends 3 residues before the CDR3 terminus; that terminus is restored from the germline J gene.

The CDR3 runs to 15 residues. Germline CDR1 SGHVS, CDR2 FNYEAQ. V lost 0 bases and J 3 bases, leaving 12 bases between the germline ends. The method was immunoSEQ multiplex PCR; TCRdb's version includes in-frame clones alone and lacks a portion of them. In total, the table holds about 15,000 clones. The gene calls are TRBV7-6 and TRBJ2-7, with D possibly matching TRBD2 (6 bases). The TCR comes from a human donor with common variable immunodeficiency. Sequenced sample: peripheral blood mononuclear cells. The CDR3: CASSLAGSGNYEQYF. The DNA read from the CDR3 is TGTGCCAGCAGCTTAGCGGGTAGCGGTAACTACGAG.